The 3 T cell receptor beta chains below all came from one sample that was sequenced in a study of shared clonotypes between healthy human individuals. Naive-designated CD8 cells lacked CD45RO, were positively enriched for CCR7, and omitted terminally differentiated effector memory CD45RA+ cells. Generated by immunoSEQ multiplex PCR, the TCRdb table keeps only in-frame clones and is missing some. The sample lists roughly 2.1 million clones; 85% to 95% were seen once. Sequenced input: naive CD8+ T cells from PBMCs. These receptors were taken from a man aged 18 to 29 in good health. Some clones in this sample may be carry-over from other donors' samples.

V and J are TRBV11-2 and TRBJ2-6; no definite D call. The germline CDR1 and CDR2 sequences are SGHAT and FQNNGV. This CDR3 comprises 16 residues. V was cut by 2 bases and J by 0 bases, with 8 bases left in between. DNA of the CDR3: TGTGCCAGCAGCTTATTCTCACACTCTGGGGCCAACGTCCTGACTTTC. Amino acid sequence: CASSLFSHSGANVLTF.

The chain joins TRBV2 to TRBJ2-1; 7 positions match TRBD2. The CDR3 extends over 15 amino acids. CDR1 and CDR2 (germline): SNHLY, FYNNEI. After removal of 7 bases from V and 5 bases from J, the junction contained 11 bases not matched to a gene. The CDR3, as DNA: TGTGCCAGCACCGAAGGGGCTAGCGGACACAATGAGCAGTTCTTC. Residues: CASTEGASGHNEQFF.

The J gene is TRBJ2-6, the V gene TRBV29-1; D unclear. Trimming took off 4 bases at V and 2 bases at J, with 9 bases between the two ends. The CDR3 length is 14 residues. CDR1 and CDR2 from the germline V gene are SQVTM and ANQGSEA. CDR3: CSVALGPGANVLTF. The CDR3 DNA follows: TGCAGCGTTGCGCTTGGACCTGGGGCCAACGTCCTGACTTTC.